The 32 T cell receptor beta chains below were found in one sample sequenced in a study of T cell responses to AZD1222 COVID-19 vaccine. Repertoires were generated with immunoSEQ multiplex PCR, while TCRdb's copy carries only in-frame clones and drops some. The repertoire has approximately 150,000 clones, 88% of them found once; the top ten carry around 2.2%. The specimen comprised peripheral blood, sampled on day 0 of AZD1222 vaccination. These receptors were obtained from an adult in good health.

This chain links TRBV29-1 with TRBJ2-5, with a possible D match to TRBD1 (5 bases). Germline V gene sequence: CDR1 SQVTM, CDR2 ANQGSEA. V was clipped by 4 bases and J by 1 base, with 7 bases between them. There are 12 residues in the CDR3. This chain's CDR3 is CSVARGQETQYF. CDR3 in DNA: TGCAGCGTTGCTAGGGGCCAAGAGACCCAGTACTTC.

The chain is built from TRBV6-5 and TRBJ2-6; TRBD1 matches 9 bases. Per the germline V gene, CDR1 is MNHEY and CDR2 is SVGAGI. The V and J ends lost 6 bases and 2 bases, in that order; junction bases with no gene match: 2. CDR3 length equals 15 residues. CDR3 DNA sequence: TGTGCCAGCAGACGACAGGGGGCTGGGGCCAACGTCCTGACTTTC. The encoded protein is CASRRQGAGANVLTF.

The CDR3 is CARSLIAPTLQETQYF. In DNA, the CDR3 is TGTGCCAGAAGCTTGATAGCACCTACCCTCCAAGAGACCCAGTACTTC. The rearrangement uses TRBV5-3 and TRBJ2-5; D is uncertain. TRBV5-3 is labeled an ORF, and its function is uncertain. The length of the CDR3 is 16 residues. V was pared by 1 base and J by 1 base, with 14 bases between.

CDR3: CASSYSGSNTDTQYF. CDR3 bases: TGTGCCAGCAGTTACTCCGGCTCCAACACAGATACGCAGTATTTT. V is TRBV6-2 or TRBV6-3 and J is TRBJ2-3, with unresolved D. Trimming pared 0 bases from V and 2 bases from J, leaving 9 bases between. The CDR3 runs to 15 residues. The V gene's germline CDR1 is MNHEY and CDR2 SVGEGT.

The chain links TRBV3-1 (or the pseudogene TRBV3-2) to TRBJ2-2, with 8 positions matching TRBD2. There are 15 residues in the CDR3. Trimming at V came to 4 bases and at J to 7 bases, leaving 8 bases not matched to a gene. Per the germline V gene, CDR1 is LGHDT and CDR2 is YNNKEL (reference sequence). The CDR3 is CASSPAGTRFGELFF. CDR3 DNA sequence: TGTGCCAGCAGCCCAGCCGGGACTAGGTTCGGGGAGCTGTTTTTT.

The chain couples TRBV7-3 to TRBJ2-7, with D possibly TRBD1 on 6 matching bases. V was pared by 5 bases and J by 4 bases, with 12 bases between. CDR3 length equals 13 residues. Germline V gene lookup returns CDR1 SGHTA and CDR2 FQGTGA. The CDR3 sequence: CASSQGGRYEQYF. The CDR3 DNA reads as TGTGCCAGCAGCCAAGGGGGACGGTACGAGCAGTACTTC.

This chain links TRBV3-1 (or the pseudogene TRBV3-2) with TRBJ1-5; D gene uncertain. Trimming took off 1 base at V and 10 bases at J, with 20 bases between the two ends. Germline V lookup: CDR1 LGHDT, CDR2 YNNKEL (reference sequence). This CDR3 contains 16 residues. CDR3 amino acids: CASSQAGSGSLSPQHF. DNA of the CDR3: TGTGCCAGCAGCCAAGCTGGCAGCGGATCCTTAAGTCCCCAGCATTTT.

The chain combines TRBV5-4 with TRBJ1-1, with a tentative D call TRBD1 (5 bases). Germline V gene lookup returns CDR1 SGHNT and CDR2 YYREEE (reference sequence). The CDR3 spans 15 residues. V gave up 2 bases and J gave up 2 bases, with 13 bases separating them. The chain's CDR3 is CASSFGRGGNTEAFF. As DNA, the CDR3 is TGTGCCAGCAGCTTCGGGAGGGGCGGAAACACTGAAGCTTTCTTT.

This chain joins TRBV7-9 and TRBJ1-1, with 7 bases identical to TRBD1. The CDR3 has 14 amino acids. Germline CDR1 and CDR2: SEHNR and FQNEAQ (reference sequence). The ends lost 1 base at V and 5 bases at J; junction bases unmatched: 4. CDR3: CASSLEGALTEAFF. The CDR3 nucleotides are TGTGCCAGCAGCTTAGAGGGGGCGCTTACTGAAGCTTTCTTT.

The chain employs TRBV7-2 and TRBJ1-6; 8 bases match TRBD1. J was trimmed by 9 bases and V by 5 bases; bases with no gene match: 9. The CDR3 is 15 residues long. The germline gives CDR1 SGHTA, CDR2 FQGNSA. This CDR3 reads CASSPGQGEGSPLHF. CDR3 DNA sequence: TGTGCCAGCAGCCCCGGACAGGGCGAGGGTTCACCCCTCCACTTT.

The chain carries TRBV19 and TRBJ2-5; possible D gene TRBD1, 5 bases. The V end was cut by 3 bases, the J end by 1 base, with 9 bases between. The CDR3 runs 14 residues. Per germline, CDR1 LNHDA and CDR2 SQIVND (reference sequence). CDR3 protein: CASSIGQGQETQYF. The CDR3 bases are TGTGCCAGTAGTATCGGCCAGGGCCAAGAGACCCAGTACTTC.

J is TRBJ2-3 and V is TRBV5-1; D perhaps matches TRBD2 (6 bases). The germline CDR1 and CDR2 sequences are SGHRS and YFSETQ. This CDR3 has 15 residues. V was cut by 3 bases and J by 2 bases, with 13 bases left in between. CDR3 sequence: CASSSGLIITDTQYF. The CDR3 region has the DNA TGCGCCAGCAGCTCGGGACTTATTATCACAGATACGCAGTATTTT.

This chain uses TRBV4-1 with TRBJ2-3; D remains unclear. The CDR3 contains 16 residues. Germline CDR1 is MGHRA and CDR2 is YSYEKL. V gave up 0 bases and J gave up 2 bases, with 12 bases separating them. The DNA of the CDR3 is TGCGCCAGCAGCCAAGATCTGATGGGGAACACAGATACGCAGTATTTT. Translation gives CASSQDLMGNTDTQYF.

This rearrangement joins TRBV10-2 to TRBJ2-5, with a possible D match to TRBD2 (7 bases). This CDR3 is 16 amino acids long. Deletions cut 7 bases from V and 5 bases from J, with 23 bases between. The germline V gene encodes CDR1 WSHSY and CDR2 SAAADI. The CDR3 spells CASTPRGEGRGETQYF. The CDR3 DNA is TGCGCCAGCACCCCAAGGGGGGAGGGCCGTGGGGAGACCCAGTACTTC.

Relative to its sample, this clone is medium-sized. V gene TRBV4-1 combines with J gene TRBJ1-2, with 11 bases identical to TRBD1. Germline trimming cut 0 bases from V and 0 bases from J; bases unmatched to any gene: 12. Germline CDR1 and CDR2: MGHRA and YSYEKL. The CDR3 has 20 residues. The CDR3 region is CASSQERRVDRGPTNYGYTF. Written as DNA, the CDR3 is TGCGCCAGCAGCCAAGAAAGGAGGGTGGACAGGGGGCCTACTAACTATGGCTACACCTTC.

CDR3 nucleotide sequence: TGTGCCAGCAACGACCCTCGGGGGCCAAGCCAAGAGACCCAGTACTTC. Amino acid sequence: CASNDPRGPSQETQYF. J is TRBJ2-5 and V is TRBV7-6; TRBD1 or TRBD2 may be the D gene (6 bases each). Germline CDR1 is SGHVS and CDR2 is FNYEAQ. The CDR3 extends over 16 amino acids. With 7 bases removed from V and 1 base from J, the gap between germline ends came to 19 bases. The full variable domain, with the rest looked up from reference TRBV7-6 and TRBJ2-5, is GAGVSQSPRYKVTKRGQDVALRCDPISGHVSLYWYRQALGQGPEFLTYFNYEAQQDKSGLPNDRFSAERPEGSISTLTIQRTEQRDSAMYRCASNDPRGPSQETQYFGPGTRLLVL.

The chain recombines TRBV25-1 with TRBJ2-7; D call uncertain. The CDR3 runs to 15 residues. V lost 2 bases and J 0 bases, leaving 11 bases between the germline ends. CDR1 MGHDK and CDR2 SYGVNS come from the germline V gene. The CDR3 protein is CASSEPGTYSYEQYF. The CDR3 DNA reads TGTGCCAGCAGTGAACCAGGAACCTACTCCTACGAGCAGTACTTC.

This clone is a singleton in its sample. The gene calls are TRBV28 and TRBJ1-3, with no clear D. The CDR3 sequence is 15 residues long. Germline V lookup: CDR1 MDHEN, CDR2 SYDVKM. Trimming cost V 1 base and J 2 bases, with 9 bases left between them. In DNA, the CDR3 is TGTGCCAGCAGTTTATTTGTGACTGCTGGAAACACCATATATTTT. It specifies CASSLFVTAGNTIYF.

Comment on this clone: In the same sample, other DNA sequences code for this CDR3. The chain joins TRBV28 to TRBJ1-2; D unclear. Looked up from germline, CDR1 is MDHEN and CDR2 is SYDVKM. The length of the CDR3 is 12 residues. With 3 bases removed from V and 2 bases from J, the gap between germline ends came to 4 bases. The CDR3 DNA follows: TGTGCCAGCAGTTTGCGAAACTATGGCTACACCTTC. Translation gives CASSLRNYGYTF.

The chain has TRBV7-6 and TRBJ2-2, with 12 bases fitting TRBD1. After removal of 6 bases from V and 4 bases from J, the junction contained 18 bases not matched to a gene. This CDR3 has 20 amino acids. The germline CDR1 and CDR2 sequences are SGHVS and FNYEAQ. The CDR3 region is CASSSYSGTGGARSTGELFF. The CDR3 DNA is TGTGCCAGCAGTTCGTACTCCGGGACAGGGGGCGCTCGGAGCACCGGGGAGCTGTTTTTT.

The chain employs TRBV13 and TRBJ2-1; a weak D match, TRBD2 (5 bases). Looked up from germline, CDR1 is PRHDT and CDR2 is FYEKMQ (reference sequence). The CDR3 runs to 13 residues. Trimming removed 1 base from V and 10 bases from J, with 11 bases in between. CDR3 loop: CASSLAPSGEQFF. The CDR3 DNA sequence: TGTGCCAGCAGCTTAGCCCCCTCGGGAGAGCAGTTCTTC.

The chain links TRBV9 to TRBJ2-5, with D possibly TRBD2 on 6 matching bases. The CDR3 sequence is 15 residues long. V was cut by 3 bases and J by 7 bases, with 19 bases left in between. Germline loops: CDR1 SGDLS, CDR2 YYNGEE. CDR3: CASSGTRLSSGTQYF. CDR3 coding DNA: TGTGCCAGCAGCGGGACCAGACTAAGTAGCGGGACCCAGTACTTC.

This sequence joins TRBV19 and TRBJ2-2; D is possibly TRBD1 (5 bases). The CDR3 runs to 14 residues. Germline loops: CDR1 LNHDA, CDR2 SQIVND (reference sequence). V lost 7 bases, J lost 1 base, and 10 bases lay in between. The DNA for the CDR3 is TGTGCCAGTAAGTCCGGACAGAACACCGGGGAGCTGTTTTTT. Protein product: CASKSGQNTGELFF.

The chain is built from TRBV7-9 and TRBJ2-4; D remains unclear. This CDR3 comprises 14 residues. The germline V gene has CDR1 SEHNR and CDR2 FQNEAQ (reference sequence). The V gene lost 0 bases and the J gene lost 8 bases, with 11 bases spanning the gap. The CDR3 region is CASSLASSGDIQYF. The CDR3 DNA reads TGTGCCAGCAGCTTAGCATCCTCGGGTGACATTCAGTACTTC. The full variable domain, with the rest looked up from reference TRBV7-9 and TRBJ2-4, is DTGVSQNPRHKITKRGQNVTFRCDPISEHNRLYWYRQTLGQGPEFLTYFQNEAQLEKSRLLSDRFSAERPKGSFSTLEIQRTEQGDSAMYLCASSLASSGDIQYFGAGTRLSVL.

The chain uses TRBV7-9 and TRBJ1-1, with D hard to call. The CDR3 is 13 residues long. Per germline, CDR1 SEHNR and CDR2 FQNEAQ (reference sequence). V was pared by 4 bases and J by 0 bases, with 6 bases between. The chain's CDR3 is CASSSFLNTEAFF. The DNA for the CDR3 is TGTGCCAGCAGCTCCTTTTTGAACACTGAAGCTTTCTTT.

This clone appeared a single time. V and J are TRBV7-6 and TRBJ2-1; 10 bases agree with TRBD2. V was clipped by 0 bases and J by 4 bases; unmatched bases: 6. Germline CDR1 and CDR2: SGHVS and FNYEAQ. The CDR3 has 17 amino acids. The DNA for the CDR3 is TGTGCCAGCAGCTTAGCGTCGAGCGGGAGGGGGTACAATGAGCAGTTCTTC. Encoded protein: CASSLASSGRGYNEQFF. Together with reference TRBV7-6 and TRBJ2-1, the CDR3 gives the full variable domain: GAGVSQSPRYKVTKRGQDVALRCDPISGHVSLYWYRQALGQGPEFLTYFNYEAQQDKSGLPNDRFSAERPEGSISTLTIQRTEQRDSAMYRCASSLASSGRGYNEQFFGPGTRLTVL.

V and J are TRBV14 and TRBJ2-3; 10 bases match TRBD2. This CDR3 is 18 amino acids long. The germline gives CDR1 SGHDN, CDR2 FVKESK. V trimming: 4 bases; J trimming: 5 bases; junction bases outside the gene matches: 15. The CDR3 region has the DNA TGTGCCAGCAGCCCGCGCTTGACTAGCGGGCGCCGGGGAGATACGCAGTATTTT. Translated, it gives CASSPRLTSGRRGDTQYF. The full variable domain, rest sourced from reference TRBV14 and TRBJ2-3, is EAGVTQFPSHSVIEKGQTVTLRCDPISGHDNLYWYRRVMGKEIKFLLHFVKESKQDESGMPNNRFLAERTGGTYSTLKVQPAELEDSGVYFCASSPRLTSGRRGDTQYFGPGTRLTVL.

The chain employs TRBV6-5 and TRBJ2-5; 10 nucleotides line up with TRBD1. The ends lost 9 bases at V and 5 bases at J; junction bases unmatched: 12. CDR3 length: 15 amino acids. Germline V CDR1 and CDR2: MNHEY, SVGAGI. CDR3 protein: CASRPGQGRGETQYF. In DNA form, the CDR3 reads TGTGCCAGTCGACCGGGACAGGGGCGGGGGGAGACCCAGTACTTC.

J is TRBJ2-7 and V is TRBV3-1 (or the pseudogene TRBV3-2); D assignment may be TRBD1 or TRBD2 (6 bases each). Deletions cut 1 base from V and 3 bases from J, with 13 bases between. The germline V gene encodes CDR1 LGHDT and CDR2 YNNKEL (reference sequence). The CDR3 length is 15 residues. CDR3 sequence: CASSQGARGVYEQYF. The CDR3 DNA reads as TGTGCCAGCAGCCAAGGGGCTAGGGGGGTCTACGAGCAGTACTTC.

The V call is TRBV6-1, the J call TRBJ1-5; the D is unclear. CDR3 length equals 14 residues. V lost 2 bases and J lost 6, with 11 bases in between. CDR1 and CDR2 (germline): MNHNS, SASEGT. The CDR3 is CASSEQVPSQPQHF. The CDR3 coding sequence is TGTGCCAGCAGTGAACAGGTACCTAGTCAGCCCCAGCATTTT.

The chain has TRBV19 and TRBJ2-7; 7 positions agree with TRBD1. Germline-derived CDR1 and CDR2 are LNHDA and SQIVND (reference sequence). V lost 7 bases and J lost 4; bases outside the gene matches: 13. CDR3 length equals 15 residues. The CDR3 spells CASNPGTAFEYEQYF. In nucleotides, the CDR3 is TGTGCCAGTAACCCCGGGACAGCCTTCGAGTACGAGCAGTACTTC.

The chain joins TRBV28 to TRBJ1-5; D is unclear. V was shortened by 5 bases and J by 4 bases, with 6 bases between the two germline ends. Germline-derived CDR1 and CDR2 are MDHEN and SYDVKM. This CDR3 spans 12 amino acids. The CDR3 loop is CASSPPNQPQHF. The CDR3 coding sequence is TGTGCCAGCAGTCCCCCGAATCAGCCCCAGCATTTT.